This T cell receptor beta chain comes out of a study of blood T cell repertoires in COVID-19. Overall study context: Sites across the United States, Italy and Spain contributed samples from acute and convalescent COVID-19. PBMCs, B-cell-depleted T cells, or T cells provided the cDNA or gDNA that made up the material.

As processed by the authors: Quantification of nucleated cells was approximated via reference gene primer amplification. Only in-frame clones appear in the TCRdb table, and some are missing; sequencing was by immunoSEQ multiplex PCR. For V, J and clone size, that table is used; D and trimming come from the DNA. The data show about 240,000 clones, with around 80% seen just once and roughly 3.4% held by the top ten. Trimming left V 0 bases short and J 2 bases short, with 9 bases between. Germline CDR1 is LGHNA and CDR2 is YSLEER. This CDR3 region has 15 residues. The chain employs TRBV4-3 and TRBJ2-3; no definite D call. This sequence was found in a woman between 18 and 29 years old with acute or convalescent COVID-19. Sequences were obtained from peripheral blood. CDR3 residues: CASSQEGTYTDTQYF. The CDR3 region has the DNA TGCGCCAGCAGCCAAGAGGGCACGTACACAGATACGCAGTATTTT.